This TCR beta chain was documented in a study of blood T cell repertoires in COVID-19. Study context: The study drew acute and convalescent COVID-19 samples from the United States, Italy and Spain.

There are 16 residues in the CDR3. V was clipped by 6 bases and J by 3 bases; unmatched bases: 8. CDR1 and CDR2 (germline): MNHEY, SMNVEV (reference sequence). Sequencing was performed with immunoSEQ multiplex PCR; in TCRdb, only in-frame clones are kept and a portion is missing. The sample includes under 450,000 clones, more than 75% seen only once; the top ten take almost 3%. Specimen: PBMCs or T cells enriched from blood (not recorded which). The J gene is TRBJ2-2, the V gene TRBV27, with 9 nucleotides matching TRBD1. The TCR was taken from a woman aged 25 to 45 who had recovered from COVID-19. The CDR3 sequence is CASRRGQGVDTGELFF. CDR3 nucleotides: TGTGCCAGCAGGCGGGGACAGGGTGTGGACACCGGGGAGCTGTTTTTT.